The 20 T cell receptor beta chains below were found in one sample sequenced in a study of CD8 T cells in Susac syndrome. An input of roughly 0.5 to 1 ug of RNA was subjected to reverse transcription using random hexamers. TCRdb analysed the immunoSEQ multiplex PCR reads with MiXCR anew, one entry per CDR3 protein. This table holds under 200,000 distinct CDR3 sequences, roughly 95% found once. The sample taken for sequencing was CD8+ T cells from PBMCs. The origin of the receptors is a human donor with multiple sclerosis.

V is TRBV20-1 and J is TRBJ2-3; 8 bases are a match to TRBD1. CDR1 and CDR2 from the germline V gene are DFQATT and SNEGSKA (reference sequence). CDR3 length equals 14 residues. Trimming removed 6 bases from V and 0 bases from J; junction bases left unmatched: 5. The CDR3 is CSARRTGSTDTQYF. In DNA form, the CDR3 reads TGCAGTGCACGTCGGACAGGGAGCACAGATACGCAGTATTTT.

This sequence joins TRBV12-3 or TRBV12-4 and TRBJ2-5, with a tentative D call TRBD2 (6 bases). The CDR3 loop spans 15 amino acids. V dropped 5 bases and J dropped 9 bases, with 22 bases sitting between them. DNA of the CDR3: TGTGCCAGCAGTGACATAGGGACTGCTCTCCGCGCCCAGTACTTC. It codes for CASSDIGTALRAQYF.

J is TRBJ1-2 and V is TRBV27; D is perhaps TRBD1 (5 bases). The V end was cut by 0 bases, the J end by 2 bases, with 10 bases between. Germline V gives CDR1 MNHEY, CDR2 SMNVEV (reference sequence). The CDR3 spans 15 residues. The CDR3 protein is CASSLSRGVNYGYTF. The CDR3 nucleotides are TGTGCCAGCAGTTTATCGCGGGGGGTAAACTATGGCTACACCTTC.

The chain is built from TRBV9 and TRBJ2-7; D unresolved. This CDR3 has 15 amino acids. Between the trimmed V and J ends, which lost 3 bases and 3 bases, there was a span of 16 bases. The germline V gene encodes CDR1 SGDLS and CDR2 YYNGEE. The CDR3 protein is CASSGRASDHYEQYF. As DNA, the CDR3 is TGTGCCAGCAGCGGACGTGCCAGCGATCACTACGAGCAGTACTTC.

This chain links TRBV6-5 with TRBJ1-2, with D unresolved. The CDR3 runs to 15 residues. CDR1 MNHEY and CDR2 SVGAGI come from the germline V gene. Between the trimmed V and J ends, which lost 3 bases and 2 bases, there was a span of 13 bases. The DNA for the CDR3 is TGTGCCAGCAGTTATAGTACGGTTGGCAACTATGGCTACACCTTC. This sequence encodes CASSYSTVGNYGYTF.

The chain links TRBV20-1 to TRBJ1-1; no definite D call. Germline assignment: CDR1 DFQATT and CDR2 SNEGSKA (reference sequence). Trimming took 0 bases from V and 2 from J, leaving 4 bases between them. The CDR3 consists of 12 residues. This chain's CDR3 is CSARDSNTEAFF. The CDR3 bases are TGCAGTGCTAGAGACAGTAACACTGAAGCTTTCTTT.

CDR3 in DNA: TGTGCCAGCAGTGGGGTAGGACCCATTTGGGACATTCAGTACTTC. This gives the protein CASSGVGPIWDIQYF. The J gene is TRBJ2-4, the V gene TRBV2; D unclear. There are 15 residues in the CDR3. Trimming cost V 4 bases and J 8 bases, with 18 bases left between them. The germline V gene has CDR1 SNHLY and CDR2 FYNNEI. Complete variable domain (other parts from reference TRBV2 and TRBJ2-4): EPEVTQTPSHQVTQMGQEVILRCVPISNHLYFYWYRQILGQKVEFLVSFYNNEISEKSEIFDDQFSVERPDGSNFTLKIRSTKLEDSAMYFCASSGVGPIWDIQYFGAGTRLSVL.

The chain employs TRBV11-2 and TRBJ2-7; no reliable D call. Germline V gives CDR1 SGHAT, CDR2 FQNNGV. The CDR3 loop spans 14 amino acids. V lost 5 bases to trimming and J lost 1 base, with 12 bases between them. CDR3 bases: TGTGCCAGCAGCCCTCAATGGGGATCCTACGAGCAGTACTTC. Protein sequence: CASSPQWGSYEQYF. The full variable domain, completed using reference TRBV11-2 and TRBJ2-7, is EAGVAQSPRYKIIEKRQSVAFWCNPISGHATLYWYQQILGQGPKLLIQFQNNGVVDDSQLPKDRFSAERLKGVDSTLKIQPAKLEDSAVYLCASSPQWGSYEQYFGPGTRLTVT.

The chain recombines TRBV23-1 with TRBJ1-1; 10 positions match TRBD1. TRBV23-1 is designated an ORF whose function remains uncertain. Unmatched junction bases numbered 13, after V lost 4 bases and J lost 5 bases. The CDR3 loop spans 17 amino acids. CDR3 sequence (DNA): TGCGCCAGCAGTCCACTTCTTCCCGACAGGGGGCGGACTGAAGCTTTCTTT. It translates to CASSPLLPDRGRTEAFF.

The chain uses TRBV2 and TRBJ2-7; D unclear. V shed 4 bases and J shed 3 bases, with 10 bases lying between them. Germline CDR1 and CDR2: SNHLY and FYNNEI. This CDR3 contains 13 residues. CDR3 amino acids: CASSGAEHYEQYF. In nucleotides, the CDR3 is TGTGCCAGCAGTGGGGCGGAACACTACGAGCAGTACTTC.

The chain couples TRBV5-1 to TRBJ2-7, with TRBD2 matching 10 bases. The CDR3 length is 12 residues. Per germline, CDR1 SGHRS and CDR2 YFSETQ. V lost 5 bases, J lost 5 bases, and 1 base stayed unmatched. CDR3 residues: CASRSGRDEQYF. CDR3 DNA: TGCGCCAGCAGGAGCGGGAGGGACGAGCAGTACTTC. Full variable domain (rest looked up from reference TRBV5-1 and TRBJ2-7): KAGVTQTPRYLIKTRGQQVTLSCSPISGHRSVSWYQQTPGQGLQFLFEYFSETQRNKGNFPGRFSGRQFSNSRSEMNVSTLELGDSALYLCASRSGRDEQYFGPGTRLTVT.

The chain links TRBV4-1 to TRBJ2-7; D gene ambiguous. The CDR3 runs to 11 residues. Germline V CDR1 and CDR2: MGHRA, YSYEKL. Trimming left V 5 bases short and J 5 bases short, with 7 bases between. The CDR3 DNA follows: TGCGCCAGCAGCAAGTCGGACGAGCAGTACTTC. Protein sequence: CASSKSDEQYF.

The chain links TRBV15 to TRBJ1-5; D perhaps matches TRBD1 (6 bases). V was clipped by 11 bases and J by 2 bases, with 13 bases between them. CDR1 LNHNV and CDR2 YYDKDF come from the germline V gene (reference sequence). There are 13 residues in the CDR3. For the CDR3, the DNA is TGTGCCGTCAGGGGTTCCGGCAATCAGCCCCAGCATTTT. Amino acid sequence: CAVRGSGNQPQHF.

The chain is built from TRBV7-3 and TRBJ2-5, with D hard to call. The CDR3 extends over 14 amino acids. Trimming shortened V by 5 bases and J by 3 bases, and 13 bases separated the two germline ends. Germline CDR1 is SGHTA and CDR2 is FQGTGA. The CDR3 protein is CASSAALSEETQYF. CDR3 coding DNA: TGTGCCAGCAGCGCGGCCCTCTCCGAAGAGACCCAGTACTTC.

V gene TRBV5-6 combines with J gene TRBJ2-7, with D possibly matching TRBD2 (5 bases). The V end was cut by 2 bases, the J end by 2 bases, with 14 bases between. Germline-derived CDR1 and CDR2 are SGHDT and YYEEEE. The length of the CDR3 is 15 residues. DNA for the CDR3: TGTGCCAGCAGCTTCTCGGGCTTCGGGACCTACGAGCAGTACTTC. Its protein product is CASSFSGFGTYEQYF.

This chain connects TRBV19 to TRBJ2-7; 7 bases match TRBD2. Germline V gives CDR1 LNHDA, CDR2 SQIVND (reference sequence). V lost 6 bases to trimming and J lost 4 bases; unmatched junction nucleotides: 12. The CDR3 covers 15 residues. This CDR3 is CASSARGLAVYEQYF. In DNA, the CDR3 is TGTGCCAGTAGCGCCCGTGGGCTAGCGGTATACGAGCAGTACTTC.

The genes are TRBV27 and TRBJ2-1, with D possibly being TRBD2 (5 bases). V lost 9 bases and J lost 0, with 12 bases in between. This CDR3 spans 14 amino acids. The germline V gene has CDR1 MNHEY and CDR2 SMNVEV (reference sequence). CDR3 sequence (DNA): TGTGCCAGTGCCATGGGGAGCTCCTACAATGAGCAGTTCTTC. Translated, it gives CASAMGSSYNEQFF.

The chain uses TRBV2 and TRBJ2-7; 7 bases are a match to TRBD2. The length of the CDR3 is 14 residues. V shed 8 bases, J shed 4 bases, and the junction held 11 bases outside the gene matches. Germline loops: CDR1 SNHLY, CDR2 FYNNEI. CDR3 sequence (DNA): TGTGCCAGCGTCGGTGGGAGGGCGGAATACGAGCAGTACTTC. Its translation: CASVGGRAEYEQYF.

A remark on this clonotype: One junction end disagrees with the germline gene, perhaps due to a read error. The J gene is TRBJ2-5, the V gene TRBV7-7; a possible D gene is TRBD2 (5 bases). Looked up from germline, CDR1 is SSHAT and CDR2 is FNYEAQ (reference sequence). CDR3 length: 14 amino acids. The CDR3: CASSLDYSGETQYF. DNA for the CDR3: TGTGCTAGCAGCTTAGACTACAGTGGAGAGACCCAGTACTTC.

This chain uses TRBV4-1 with TRBJ1-5; D call uncertain. The length of the CDR3 is 16 residues. Trimming shortened V by 0 bases and J by 3 bases, and 12 bases separated the two germline ends. In germline, CDR1 is MGHRA, CDR2 YSYEKL. The CDR3: CASSQDLGGPNQPQHF. The CDR3 DNA follows: TGCGCCAGCAGCCAAGATTTAGGAGGGCCCAATCAGCCCCAGCATTTT.